These 13 T cell receptor beta chains originate from one sample sequenced in a study of blood T cell repertoires in COVID-19. Clones were read by immunoSEQ multiplex PCR, and TCRdb kept only the in-frame ones, dropping some. The data hold about 220,000 clones, with over 75% observed a single time. The sample comprised peripheral blood. These TCRs come from a human donor in a cohort sampled during active COVID-19.

J is TRBJ2-7 and V is TRBV21-1; TRBD1, the table's D call, lacks a check against the DNA. TRBV21-1 is described as a pseudogene. The CDR3 is 14 amino acids. The CDR3 protein is CASSKEGAAYEQYF. The CDR3, as DNA: TGTGCCAGCAGCAAAGAAGGGGCAGCCTACGAGCAGTACTTC.

The chain has TRBV19 and TRBJ2-7, with D perhaps TRBD1 (7 bases). V dropped 7 bases and J dropped 6 bases, with 19 bases sitting between them. Germline CDR1 LNHDA, CDR2 SQIVND (reference sequence). The CDR3 contains 14 residues. The CDR3 reads CASTQAGQRSEQYF. In nucleotides, the CDR3 is TGTGCCAGTACCCAGGCGGGACAGCGGTCCGAGCAGTACTTC. The full variable domain, in which reference TRBV19 and TRBJ2-7 provide the parts outside the CDR3, is DGGITQSPKYLFRKEGQNVTLSCEQNLNHDAMYWYRQDPGQGLRLIYYSQIVNDFQKGDIAEGYSVSREKKESFPLTVTSAQKNPTAFYLCASTQAGQRSEQYFGPGTRLTVT.

V and J are TRBV30 and TRBJ2-7; 9 nucleotides agree with TRBD1. CDR3 length equals 13 residues. CDR1 and CDR2 (germline): GTSNPN, SVGIG (reference sequence). V dropped 5 bases and J dropped 4; count of bases not matched to a gene: 6. CDR3 in amino acids: CAWSQGARYEQYF. The CDR3, as DNA: TGTGCCTGGTCACAGGGGGCGCGGTACGAGCAGTACTTC.

This clone was counted once. CDR3 nucleotides: TGTGCCAGCAGCGCCCTTACTAGCACAGATACGCAGTATTTT. This gives the protein CASSALTSTDTQYF. The chain combines TRBV9 with TRBJ2-3; D unclear. The CDR3 has 14 amino acids. The ends were cut back, 3 bases at V and 0 bases at J, with 8 bases in the middle. From germline, CDR1 is SGDLS and CDR2 YYNGEE.

The chain carries TRBV2 and TRBJ2-4; D is uncertain. The germline V gene has CDR1 SNHLY and CDR2 FYNNEI. V lost 4 bases and J 8 bases, leaving 3 bases between the germline ends. This CDR3 has 10 amino acids. The DNA of the CDR3 is TGTGCCAGCAGTGCGGACATTCAGTACTTC. Encoded protein: CASSADIQYF.

This clone has only a few counts. V is TRBV9 and J is TRBJ1-5; perhaps TRBD1 as D (5 bases). There are 13 residues in the CDR3. V was shortened by 3 bases and J by 6 bases, with 10 bases between the two germline ends. Per germline, CDR1 SGDLS and CDR2 YYNGEE. The CDR3 reads CASSGQFGQPQHF. Written as DNA, the CDR3 is TGTGCCAGCAGCGGACAGTTTGGTCAGCCCCAGCATTTT.

The chain recombines TRBV30 with TRBJ1-4; the D is unclear. Germline lookup yields CDR1 GTSNPN and CDR2 SVGIG (reference sequence). The CDR3 has 14 amino acids. Trimming took 0 bases from V and 4 from J, leaving 9 bases between them. CDR3 bases: TGTGCCTGGAGTGTATATAAACTTAATGAAAAACTGTTTTTT. As protein: CAWSVYKLNEKLFF.

This clone came up a few times. The chain has TRBV29-1 and TRBJ1-1, with D tentatively TRBD1 (6 bases). The V and J ends lost 4 bases and 10 bases respectively, with 19 bases between them. The CDR3 consists of 13 residues. Per the germline V gene, CDR1 is SQVTM and CDR2 is ANQGSEA. The CDR3 DNA sequence: TGCAGCGTTGGGCAGGGGCCGCGGGCGGGAGCTTTCTTT. Its protein product is CSVGQGPRAGAFF. The complete variable domain, with remaining parts taken from reference TRBV29-1 and TRBJ1-1, reads SAVISQKPSRDICQRGTSLTIQCQVDSQVTMMFWYRQQPGQSLTLIATANQGSEATYESGFVIDKFPISRPNLTFSTLTVSNMSPEDSSIYLCSVGQGPRAGAFFGQGTRLTVV.

The rearrangement uses TRBV11-2 and TRBJ1-4; weak D call: TRBD1 (5 bases). There are 16 residues in the CDR3. Germline CDR1 SGHAT, CDR2 FQNNGV. V was trimmed by 0 bases and J by 0 bases, leaving 8 bases between them. In DNA, the CDR3 is TGTGCCAGCAGCTTAGATACAGGCGCAACTAATGAAAAACTGTTTTTT. Its protein product is CASSLDTGATNEKLFF.

The chain is built from TRBV2 and TRBJ2-3; 7 positions match TRBD2. V was pared by 6 bases and J by 0 bases, with 0 bases of the junction left unmatched. CDR1 and CDR2 from the germline V gene are SNHLY and FYNNEI. The CDR3 runs 13 residues. This CDR3 is CASRGGSTDTQYF. In DNA form, the CDR3 reads TGTGCCAGCAGGGGGGGGAGCACAGATACGCAGTATTTT.

The chain couples TRBV5-4 to TRBJ2-3; TRBD2 matches 7 bases. Germline V lookup: CDR1 SGHNT, CDR2 YYREEE (reference sequence). This CDR3 region has 15 residues. With V trimmed by 7 bases and J by 2 bases, 10 bases remained unmatched. The CDR3 DNA sequence: TGTGCCAGCTTCGCCGGGGACTATCTCACAGATACGCAGTATTTT. Protein sequence: CASFAGDYLTDTQYF.

In nucleotides, the CDR3 is TGTGCCAGCAGTTACTCCCAGGGAACGGTGAACAATGAGCAGTTCTTC. This gives the protein CASSYSQGTVNNEQFF. This rearrangement joins TRBV6-5 to TRBJ2-1; D possibly corresponds to TRBD1 (5 bases). CDR1 is MNHEY and CDR2 is SVGAGI in the germline V gene. The CDR3 runs to 16 residues. With 0 bases removed from V and 5 bases from J, the gap between germline ends came to 14 bases.

A note on this clone: In the same sample, other DNA sequences code for this CDR3. This chain connects TRBV12-3 or TRBV12-4 to TRBJ2-5; 9 bases are a match to TRBD2. With V trimmed by 2 bases and J by 5 bases, 0 bases remained unmatched. The CDR3 is made up of 13 amino acids. As DNA, the CDR3 is TGTGCCAGCAGTTTAACTAGCGGGGAGACCCAGTACTTC. Its protein product is CASSLTSGETQYF.